This T cell receptor (beta chain) was identified in a study of T cell repertoires in cytomegalovirus infection. Study summary: Evidence of both CMV infection and a matching HLA type came from public TCR beta signatures.

Study outcomes and limitations: The cumulative frequency of public TCR beta families distinguished individuals who carried CMV together with the relevant HLA. In two of eight donors, the top clonotype was HLA-C-restricted CMV-specific.

TCRdb re-derived calls from the reads in MiXCR, one entry per CDR3 protein. The repertoire holds 290,000 or so distinct CDR3 sequences, more than 20% seen once, with around 13% in the top ten. Germline CDR1 and CDR2: SNHLY and FYNNEI. The length of the CDR3 is 15 residues. The V gene lost 4 bases and the J gene lost 0 bases, with 7 bases spanning the gap. With respect to this clonotype: Antigen unknown.

The chain has TRBV2 and TRBJ2-6; D may be TRBD1 or TRBD2 (5 bases each). The receptor was isolated from a human donor in good health (CMV status not recorded). Some clones in this sample may be carry-over from other donors' samples. Material for sequencing was PBMCs. CDR3 sequence reads: CASSGDPSGANVLTF. In DNA, the CDR3 is TGTGCCAGCAGTGGGGACCCCTCTGGGGCCAACGTCCTGACTTTC.